The 19 T cell receptor beta chains reported below all come from one sample, sequenced in a study of blood T cells in healthy people across ages (dated by TCRdb to between 2014 and 2016). The library relied on 5' RACE. These reads were obtained on an Illumina HiSeq 2500. The second PCR ran for about 7 to 11 cycles and used a J-beta primer mix along with a sample-barcoded 5' primer. The public reads were reanalyzed by TCRdb: fastp trimming at Q25, MiXCR alignment, in-frame beta chains only. Duplicate CDR3 protein sequences are folded into a single record with the most common DNA and genes. The sample table records around 800,000 distinct CDR3 sequences; around half of these occur just once. The ten largest make up around a sixth of the sample. Source material: blood. Every receptor here comes from an older man in good health.

This chain uses TRBV29-1 with TRBJ2-3; TRBD2 aligns across 10 bases. Per germline, CDR1 SQVTM and CDR2 ANQGSEA. V lost 7 bases, J lost 3 bases, and 10 bases stayed unmatched. This CDR3 is 15 amino acids long. The CDR3 is CSAASGGDATDTQYF. The CDR3 DNA reads TGCAGCGCCGCTAGCGGGGGAGACGCGACAGATACGCAGTATTTT.

The chain has TRBV12-3 or TRBV12-4 and TRBJ2-1, with D perhaps given as TRBD1 or TRBD2 (6 bases each). This CDR3 contains 14 residues. Trimming removed 6 bases from V and 8 bases from J, with 17 bases in between. The DNA of the CDR3 is TGTGCCAGCAGCCCCCGTAGGGGGGCGGATGAGCAGTTCTTC. Its protein is CASSPRRGADEQFF.

The chain recombines TRBV10-3 with TRBJ2-1; 8 positions match TRBD2. V trimming: 4 bases; J trimming: 3 bases; junction bases outside the gene matches: 14. The CDR3 is made up of 18 amino acids. In germline, CDR1 is ENHRY, CDR2 SYGVKD. CDR3 loop: CAISAPTSEGGIYNEQFF. CDR3 DNA sequence: TGTGCCATCAGTGCCCCGACTAGCGAAGGGGGGATCTACAATGAGCAGTTCTTC.

V usage is TRBV12-3 or TRBV12-4 and J usage is TRBJ1-2; D is ambiguous. V shed 1 base and J shed 8 bases, with 14 bases lying between them. The CDR3 has 14 residues. DNA of the CDR3: TGTGCCAGCAGTTTAGTAATGGAGAGGGAAGGCTACACCTTC. Protein product: CASSLVMEREGYTF.

The table lists this clonotype with a few counts. The rearrangement uses TRBV12-3 or TRBV12-4 and TRBJ1-4; D is uncertain. V was cut by 3 bases and J by 8 bases, with 7 bases left in between. This CDR3 region has 12 residues. CDR3 DNA sequence: TGTGCCAGCAGTTTGACGGAGGAAAAACTGTTTTTT. It yields the protein CASSLTEEKLFF.

A single count supports this clonotype. The chain joins TRBV5-1 to TRBJ2-7; unclear D gene. Trimming pared 3 bases from V and 2 bases from J, leaving 9 bases between. CDR3 size: 13 residues. Germline CDR1 reads SGHRS; CDR2 reads YFSETQ. CDR3 amino acids: CASSSPTTYEQYF. The CDR3 DNA is TGCGCCAGCAGCTCCCCAACAACCTACGAGCAGTACTTC. Complete variable domain (other parts from reference TRBV5-1 and TRBJ2-7): KAGVTQTPRYLIKTRGQQVTLSCSPISGHRSVSWYQQTPGQGLQFLFEYFSETQRNKGNFPGRFSGRQFSNSRSEMNVSTLELGDSALYLCASSSPTTYEQYFGPGTRLTVT.

The chain links TRBV6-5 to TRBJ2-3, with 8 bases lining up with TRBD1. The CDR3 extends over 15 amino acids. In germline, CDR1 is MNHEY, CDR2 SVGAGI. The trim removed 7 bases at V and 5 bases at J, leaving 11 bases unmatched. This CDR3 is CASTLQGGIGDTQYF. DNA of the CDR3: TGTGCCAGCACCCTACAGGGGGGTATAGGAGATACGCAGTATTTT.

This clonotype was recorded once. This rearrangement joins TRBV7-2 to TRBJ2-5; the D is unclear. CDR1 is SGHTA, CDR2 FQGNSA, per germline. CDR3 length equals 15 residues. Trimming pared 5 bases from V and 7 bases from J, leaving 20 bases between. In nucleotides, the CDR3 is TGTGCCAGCAGCCCCCTCCCCGTTCTTATGCTGACCCAGTACTTC. Protein product: CASSPLPVLMLTQYF.

This clonotype was seen a few times. This chain links TRBV29-1 with TRBJ2-5; 9 nucleotides match TRBD1. With V trimmed by 4 bases and J by 5 bases, 5 bases remained unmatched. The CDR3 has 13 residues. Germline V gives CDR1 SQVTM, CDR2 ANQGSEA. The CDR3 coding sequence is TGCAGCGTTGGGGACAGGGTAGTTGAGACCCAGTACTTC. Protein product: CSVGDRVVETQYF.

This clonotype was counted a single time. The chain has TRBV2 and TRBJ1-5, with D unresolved. CDR1 is SNHLY and CDR2 is FYNNEI in the germline V gene. The CDR3 sequence is 14 residues long. Trimming removed 1 base at V and 6 bases at J, with 10 bases between. CDR3 in DNA: TGTGCCAGCAGTGAAGGTCCGGGCAGTCAGCCCCAGCATTTT. Translating it yields CASSEGPGSQPQHF.

CDR3 coding DNA: TGTGCCAGCAGCCCCCGGTCGTACACAGATACGCAGTATTTT. Its translation is CASSPRSYTDTQYF. The chain recombines TRBV7-3 with TRBJ2-3; D remains ambiguous. The CDR3 runs to 14 residues. V was trimmed by 5 bases and J by 2 bases, leaving 11 bases between them. Germline V gives CDR1 SGHTA, CDR2 FQGTGA.

This clonotype was observed a few times. The V and J genes are TRBV20-1 and TRBJ2-3; D gene ambiguous. CDR3 length: 14 residues. With 5 bases removed from V and 0 bases from J, the gap between germline ends came to 12 bases. Germline V gives CDR1 DFQATT, CDR2 SNEGSKA (reference sequence). The CDR3 DNA sequence: TGCAGTGCTCTCGACACGATCAGCACAGATACGCAGTATTTT. This codes for CSALDTISTDTQYF.

This rearrangement joins TRBV20-1 to TRBJ2-2; 8 nucleotides align to TRBD1. Germline loops: CDR1 DFQATT, CDR2 SNEGSKA (reference sequence). The junction had 7 bases not matched to a gene; V was cut back by 6 bases and J by 4 bases. The CDR3 covers 14 residues. The chain's CDR3 is CSARTGFGTGELFF. The CDR3 bases are TGCAGTGCCAGGACAGGGTTCGGCACCGGGGAGCTGTTTTTT.

In regard to this clonotype: The junction shows a germline mismatch at one end, possibly a read error. The chain links TRBV12-3 or TRBV12-4 to TRBJ1-6; D is unclear. The CDR3 has 14 residues. Here the CDR3 DNA reads TGTGCCGGCAGTTTTGGTAGGCGGAATTCACCCCTCCACTTT. Protein product: CAGSFGRRNSPLHF.

The V and J genes are TRBV7-3 and TRBJ2-3; possible D gene TRBD2, 6 bases. V was clipped by 5 bases and J by 5 bases, with 17 bases between them. The CDR3 extends over 15 amino acids. Germline CDR1 and CDR2: SGHTA and FQGTGA. The CDR3 coding sequence is TGTGCCAGCAGCGCGGTAGGACGGGGGTTAGATACGCAGTATTTT. It is translated as CASSAVGRGLDTQYF. Looking up the rest from reference TRBV7-3 and TRBJ2-3 gives the full variable domain: GAGVSQTPSNKVTEKGKYVELRCDPISGHTALYWYRQSLGQGPEFLIYFQGTGAADDSGLPNDRFFAVRPEGSVSTLKIQRTERGDSAVYLCASSAVGRGLDTQYFGPGTRLTVL.

This clonotype has a handful of counts. The chain uses TRBV5-1 and TRBJ2-7; D is uncertain. V lost 0 bases, J lost 0 bases, and 13 bases lay in between. CDR3 length: 16 residues. Looked up from germline, CDR1 is SGHRS and CDR2 is YFSETQ. The CDR3 region has the DNA TGCGCCAGCAGCTTGGCCCAGGTTCCGAGCTCCTACGAGCAGTACTTC. As protein: CASSLAQVPSSYEQYF.

Comments on this clonotype: The junction departs from germline at one end; a sequencing error may be responsible. The chain uses TRBV27 and TRBJ2-7; D could derive from TRBD1 or TRBD2 (6 bases each). Germline V gives CDR1 MNHEY, CDR2 SMNVEV (reference sequence). This CDR3 has 16 residues. CDR3: CASSSFGQPRPGERYF. CDR3 nucleotides: TGTGCCAGCAGTTCCTTTGGACAGCCTCGGCCGGGGGAGCGGTACTTC.

This clonotype was picked up a small number of times. The chain recombines TRBV20-1 with TRBJ2-5; D unclear. This CDR3 comprises 15 residues. With 4 bases removed from V and 4 bases from J, the gap between germline ends came to 19 bases. The germline V gene encodes CDR1 DFQATT and CDR2 SNEGSKA (reference sequence). The CDR3 DNA reads TGCAGTGCTACCGTCGAGCCCCGAGTGGGAGAGACCCAGTACTTC. Protein product: CSATVEPRVGETQYF.

The table lists this clonotype with many counts. This chain connects TRBV12-3 or TRBV12-4 to TRBJ2-7; no definite D call. V was pared by 3 bases and J by 2 bases, with 2 bases between. This CDR3 contains 11 residues. The CDR3 reads CASSFAYEQYF. As DNA, the CDR3 is TGTGCCAGCAGTTTCGCCTACGAGCAGTACTTC.